This T cell receptor (beta chain) derives from a study of PD-L1 blockade in urothelial cancer (dated by TCRdb to the late 2010s). In the study overall: Every patient began therapy in the mid-2010s and was given atezolizumab 1,200 mg intravenously every 3 weeks. About 85% of the roughly 29 patients were males with bladder-origin urothelial cancer, and about 65% of the 29 reported a prior smoking history. Patients had an ECOG performance status of 0 or 1 and had received between 0 and 3 prior chemotherapy regimens. Blood samples were analyzed at 3 weeks after treatment start (second dose) and at 6 weeks after treatment start. A median of 141,255 T cells and 80,000 or so unique TCRs was obtained from blood samples, and a median clonality of 0.080 was observed. Somatic, immune and clinical correlates of response to PD-L1 blockade with atezolizumab in urothelial cancer were the focus of an exploratory multi-omic analysis. Pretreatment tumor samples, along with matched peripheral blood serially collected before and after atezolizumab treatment, were subjected to TCR sequencing. Durable clinical benefit meant progression-free survival longer than 6 months, and TCR features were also tested against progression-free and overall survival. Whole exome sequencing and RNA sequencing of pretreatment tumors were performed alongside TCR sequencing in the same patients. Durable clinical benefit was achieved by nine patients and was not achieved by 20 patients. Approximately 30 patients had pretreatment blood TCR-seq, some 25 had at least one posttreatment blood collection, and some 25 had tumor TCR-seq. Paper-wide results and their limitations: A pretreatment peripheral blood TCR clonality below the median was linked to improved progression-free and overall survival. Small sample size (n ≈ 29) and many exploratory analyses mean the results are intended to be hypothesis-generating. At 3 weeks after the start of treatment, tumor-associated TCR clones in peripheral blood had expanded more in patients with durable benefit (n of about 22, p = 0.022).

Clipping removes 10 bases from V and 7 bases from J, with 12 as the unmatched junction base count. The germline V gene specifies ENHRY as CDR1 and SYGVKD as CDR2. Including cysteine and phenylalanine, the CDR3 has 14 amino acids. This entry keeps only the CDR3 DNA: 42 bases, framed from base 1. Per the publication, the time point label means: pretreatment peripheral blood. The cohort comprised 25 to 35 patients with locally advanced or metastatic urothelial carcinoma treated at Memorial Sloan Kettering on a trial protocol. Peripheral blood mononuclear cells were collected from each patient pretreatment and during treatment, giving between 1 and 8 total time points per patient. The Qiagen DNeasy Blood extraction kit was used to purify genomic DNA from total PBMCs and tumor samples. PBMCs were collected pretreatment and during treatment, and were isolated and stored as previously described. Comments on this clone: Its antigen is still unknown. No qualities accompany the bases; no much larger clone lies one base away.

Synthetic TCR analog templates were spiked into each PCR so that absolute template abundance could be estimated from read counts. The immunoSEQ assay used bias-controlled V and J gene primers to amplify TCRbeta CDR3 regions from genomic DNA. Sequencing of rearranged TCRbeta segments was performed at approximately 20X coverage. Per the source publication's procedure: Sequencing errors were corrected by clustering and CDR3s were annotated against IMGT to assign V, D and J genes. Out-of-frame and stop-codon sequences were excluded, and only productive TCRbeta rearrangements were used in downstream analyses. Clonality was calculated as one minus the Shannon entropy normalized by the log of the number of unique productive sequences. Clones differing between time points or between blood and tumor were identified using Fisher's exact test with Benjamini-Hochberg correction, with an adjusted p below 0.01 applied as the threshold. As stored in TCRdb, this immuneACCESS dataset retains in-frame rearrangements with V and J assigned. A fraction of the clones does not appear; measured against another copy, unresolved V genes explain less than half of the discrepancy, and the remainder lacks a known reason. V, J and clone size are those of that table, while D and trimming were read from the DNA. The sample includes 30,000 to 40,000 clones, with 84% observed a single time. The ten largest clones take up approximately 14% of the sample.

This clonotype was obtained from a man between 60 and 75 years old with urothelial cancer. This material consisted of PBMCs, taken around atezolizumab (anti-PD-L1) treatment. In this chain, TRBV10-3 is recombined with TRBJ1-4; 7 bases in between match TRBD1. CDR3 reads: CASATSGGGEKLFF. The DNA sequence reads TGTGCCAGCGCGACCTCAGGGGGAGGTGAAAAACTGTTTTTT.